A single sample gave rise to the 5 T cell receptor beta chains below, sequenced in a study of preoperative IRX-2 immunotherapy in early breast cancer (dated by TCRdb to about 2019). This specimen's treatment or condition label, interpreted: preoperative locoregional IRX-2 cytokine immunotherapy. Receptor amplification or capture employed the immunoSEQ multiplex PCR assay. Imported from immuneACCESS, the table was reduced by TCRdb to in-frame sequences with V and J called. These copies leave out some clones; in studies compared against another copy, an unresolved V gene accounts for under half, and the cause of the remainder is not known. The sample table lists just over 25,000 clones, over 75% of them with a count of one. Jointly, the top ten make up 1% to 1.5% of the sample. This material consisted of lymph node tissue, taken after IRX-2 immunotherapy. These receptors were collected from a human donor with breast cancer.

The genes are TRBV10-1 and TRBJ2-3; 7 bases agree with TRBD1. J lost 2 bases, V lost 2 bases, and 1 base had no gene match. The CDR3 covers 14 residues. Germline values: CDR1 WNHNN, CDR2 SYGVQD (reference sequence). The CDR3 DNA is TGCGCCAGCAGTGAGGGACAGGCCACAGATACGCAGTATTTT. Residues: CASSEGQATDTQYF.

This clone appeared a few times. The chain uses TRBV14 and TRBJ2-1; 7 bases agree with TRBD2. V trimming: 0 bases; J trimming: 6 bases; junction bases outside the gene matches: 2. This CDR3 contains 14 residues. Per germline, CDR1 SGHDN and CDR2 FVKESK. CDR3 in DNA: TGTGCCAGCAGCCAAGATACGGGGGGCAATGAGCAGTTCTTC. Its protein product is CASSQDTGGNEQFF.

The rearrangement links TRBV28 to TRBJ2-2; D might be TRBD2 (7 bases). V gave up 4 bases and J gave up 3 bases, with 12 bases separating them. This CDR3 is built from 15 residues. Per the germline V gene, CDR1 is MDHEN and CDR2 is SYDVKM. CDR3 in DNA: TGTGCCAGCAGTTCCGGGGGGCAGGACACCGGGGAGCTGTTTTTT. This encodes CASSSGGQDTGELFF.

The chain carries TRBV10-2 and TRBJ2-2, with TRBD2 matching 8 bases. The CDR3 extends over 16 amino acids. CDR1 and CDR2 from the germline V gene are WSHSY and SAAADI. V lost 4 bases and J lost 6; bases outside the gene matches: 10. The CDR3, as DNA: TGCGCCAGCAGTGCGACTGGCGGGGGGTCGCCCGGGGAGCTGTTTTTT. This gives the protein CASSATGGGSPGELFF.

This chain links TRBV19 with TRBJ1-3, with 7 nucleotides matching TRBD1. Germline V lookup: CDR1 LNHDA, CDR2 SQIVND (reference sequence). After removal of 8 bases from V and 3 bases from J, the junction contained 19 bases not matched to a gene. This CDR3 spans 18 amino acids. CDR3 residues: CASSHLRPTTGNGNTIYF. The CDR3 nucleotides read TGTGCCAGTTCCCACCTACGACCGACGACAGGGAATGGAAACACCATATATTTT.